This is a list of T cell receptor beta chains from one sample in a study of CD8 T cells in Susac syndrome. TCRdb re-derived calls from the immunoSEQ multiplex PCR reads in MiXCR, one entry per CDR3 protein. The sample contains around 110,000 distinct CDR3 sequences, approximately 94% of which appear only once. Input material: CD8+ T cells from PBMCs. All receptors come from a human donor with Susac syndrome. CDR3s include the opening cysteine and the closing phenylalanine or tryptophan. The D gene is left open where the match is weak. A clone size is listed for some rows: how often the clone was seen (once, few, many), or a class if it is expanded.

V gene,D gene,clone size,J gene,CDR3 protein,CDR3 DNA
TRBV19,TRBD2,-,TRBJ2-1,CASSISSGGSNEQFF,TGTGCCAGTAGTATCTCTAGCGGGGGCTCCAATGAGCAGTTCTTC
TRBV10-3,TRBD2,once,TRBJ2-7,CAISESLAGSYEQYF,TGTGCCATCAGTGAGTCGCTAGCGGGTTCCTACGAGCAGTACTTC
TRBV25-1,TRBD1,-,TRBJ2-1,CASSQGQGWLNEQFF,TGTGCCAGCAGCCAGGGACAGGGTTGGCTTAATGAGCAGTTCTTC
TRBV6-2/TRBV6-3,-,-,TRBJ1-1,CASSYWSPDWEEAFF,TGTGCCAGCAGTTACTGGTCGCCGGACTGGGAGGAAGCTTTCTTT
TRBV5-4,-,-,TRBJ2-7,CASSLVGVRSYEQYF,TGTGCCAGCAGCTTGGTTGGGGTCCGCTCCTACGAGCAGTACTTC
TRBV29-1,-,-,TRBJ2-5,CSARKPNTGETQYF,TGCAGCGCCCGGAAGCCTAATACGGGGGAGACCCAGTACTTC
TRBV27,TRBD1,-,TRBJ1-2,CASSLSKTGDRGYTF,TGTGCCAGCAGTTTATCGAAAACAGGGGACCGTGGCTACACCTTC
TRBV7-9,TRBD2,-,TRBJ2-5,CASGPSGGQETQYF,TGTGCCAGCGGGCCTAGCGGGGGTCAAGAGACCCAGTACTTC
TRBV12-3/TRBV12-4,-,-,TRBJ2-2,CASRSLGEGELFF,TGTGCCAGCCGGTCCCTAGGTGAGGGGGAGCTGTTTTTT
TRBV11-2,TRBD1,-,TRBJ1-6,CASSTHEGRGSGSPLHF,TGTGCCAGCAGCACCCACGAAGGCAGGGGGTCTGGTTCACCCCTCCACTTT
TRBV6-6,-,-,TRBJ2-7,CAIGGGYEQYF,TGTGCCATAGGGGGGGGTTACGAGCAGTACTTC
TRBV29-1,-,-,TRBJ2-7,CSVEDSYEQYF,TGCAGCGTCGAGGACAGCTACGAGCAGTACTTC
TRBV6-2/TRBV6-3,-,-,TRBJ1-2,CASSYSSTAGHYGYTF,TGTGCCAGCAGTTACTCGTCGACGGCCGGTCACTATGGCTACACCTTC
TRBV27,-,-,TRBJ1-1,CASSSIADTEAFF,TGTGCCAGCAGTTCAATTGCGGACACTGAAGCTTTCTTT
TRBV20-1,-,-,TRBJ2-5,CSARPRIRADQETQYF,TGCAGTGCTCGACCCCGAATCCGGGCGGACCAAGAGACCCAGTACTTC
TRBV15,-,-,TRBJ1-5,CATSRDRTDSNQPQHF,TGTGCCACCAGCAGAGATAGGACGGATAGCAATCAGCCCCAGCATTTT
TRBV6-5,TRBD1,-,TRBJ2-5,CASSYFSGTVQETQYF,TGTGCCAGCAGTTACTTTTCCGGGACAGTCCAAGAGACCCAGTACTTC
TRBV7-3,TRBD2,-,TRBJ2-3,CASTPGLASTDTQYF,TGTGCCAGCACCCCCGGACTAGCGAGCACAGATACGCAGTATTTT
TRBV9,TRBD2,-,TRBJ2-7,CASSDSPGGPAYEQYF,TGTGCCAGCAGCGACAGCCCGGGGGGGCCAGCCTACGAGCAGTACTTC
TRBV7-9,TRBD1,-,TRBJ1-1,CASSPPGGRDGAFF,TGTGCCAGCAGCCCTCCAGGGGGAAGAGATGGAGCTTTCTTT
TRBV9,-,-,TRBJ2-7,CASSAERGGTGSREQYF,TGTGCCAGCAGCGCGGAGAGGGGGGGAACAGGTTCCCGAGAGCAGTACTTC
TRBV7-3,TRBD1,-,TRBJ1-6,CASSLGQGADSPLHF,TGTGCCAGCAGCCTAGGACAGGGGGCTGACTCACCCCTCCACTTT
TRBV6-5,-,-,TRBJ1-5,CASTGRGQPQHF,TGTGCCAGCACGGGCAGAGGTCAGCCCCAGCATTTT
TRBV12-3/TRBV12-4,-,few,TRBJ2-2,CASGAGELFF,TGTGCCAGCGGGGCCGGGGAGCTGTTTTTT
TRBV9,-,-,TRBJ2-1,CASSVGPSGEQFF,TGTGCCAGCAGCGTGGGCCCCAGCGGTGAGCAGTTCTTC
TRBV4-1,-,-,TRBJ2-4,CASSPSEGGKNIQYF,TGCGCCAGCAGCCCTTCGGAGGGAGGCAAAAACATTCAGTACTTC